The rows below give T cell receptor beta chains drawn from one sample of a study of blood T cells in healthy people across ages. MiXCR, run by TCRdb on the 5' RACE reads, gives a single entry per CDR3 protein. The data contain more than 1.4 million distinct CDR3 sequences, roughly 40% of them seen just once; the ten biggest clones take up roughly 8.2%. Material: blood. Every receptor here comes from a woman aged 18-35 years in good health. Both conserved end residues are part of each CDR3. A D gene is named only where the DNA matches it firmly. Size tells how often a clone was seen (once, few, many) or the class of an expanded clone, and some rows leave it out.

clone_size,d_call,j_call,v_call,cdr3_nt,cdr3_aa
.,TRBD1,TRBJ1-6,TRBV18,TGTGCCAGCTCACCACCAACGGGACAGGGTAATTCACCCCTCCACTTT,CASSPPTGQGNSPLHF
.,TRBD1,TRBJ2-5,TRBV5-1,TGCGCCAGCACTCGGACAGGGGCAGAAGAGACCCAGTACTTC,CASTRTGAEETQYF
few,.,TRBJ2-7,TRBV12-3/TRBV12-4,TGTGCCAGCAGTCCTCGACTAGAAGGGCCCTACGAGCAGTACTTC,CASSPRLEGPYEQYF
.,.,TRBJ2-7,TRBV18,TGTGCCAGCTCACCTCCCCAGAGGCCGGGTAAAATCTACGAGCAGTACTTC,CASSPPQRPGKIYEQYF
.,.,TRBJ2-7,TRBV20-1,TGCAGTGCCCCGACAGAAGGGTCCTACGAGCAGTACTTC,CSAPTEGSYEQYF
.,TRBD1,TRBJ1-2,TRBV9,TGTGCCAGCAGCGCTCCACAGGGGAGCGCGGATGGCTACACCTTC,CASSAPQGSADGYTF
.,.,TRBJ2-5,TRBV6-1,TGTGCCAGCAGCCCAACCGGGACAACCAAAGAGACCCAGTACTTC,CASSPTGTTKETQYF
.,TRBD1,TRBJ2-1,TRBV7-8,TGTGCCAGCAGCCCGAGACAGGGCGGTGTGGGAACCGTGATCCTTCTGAAAGATGAGCAGTTCTTC,CASSPRQGGVGTVILLKDEQFF
few,.,TRBJ2-5,TRBV27,TGTGCCAGCAGTTTTGGGAAACGGCCCGAGACCCAGTACTTC,CASSFGKRPETQYF
few,TRBD2,TRBJ2-7,TRBV13,TGTGCCAGCAGGGAGAGCGGGGGGGATCACGAGCAGTACTTC,CASRESGGDHEQYF
.,TRBD1,TRBJ1-2,TRBV30,TGCCCCTTACAGGGGGCCGGGGACTATGGCTACACCTTC,CPLQGAGDYGYTF
few,.,TRBJ2-5,TRBV4-1,TGCGCCAGCAGCTACCGGGACTCACAGGAGACCCAGTACTTC,CASSYRDSQETQYF
few,.,TRBJ1-6,TRBV27,TGTGCCAGCAGTTGGGGGGGACGGCTGTATTCACCCCTCCACTTT,CASSWGGRLYSPLHF
few,.,TRBJ2-1,TRBV3-1,TGTGCCAGCACCCGATCTGACTACAATGAGCAGTTCTTC,CASTRSDYNEQFF
once,TRBD2,TRBJ2-1,TRBV12-3/TRBV12-4,TGTGCCTGCAGTTTAGGACTAGCGGGGGGTAATGAGCAGTTCTTC,CACSLGLAGGNEQFF
few,.,TRBJ1-2,TRBV10-3,TGTGCCATCAGTGGGGAGAAGGAGTCATCCGGTGGCTACACCTTC,CAISGEKESSGGYTF
.,TRBD1,TRBJ1-6,TRBV2,TGTGCCTGGCAAAGGGGGACAGTTGGGTCACCCCTCCACTTT,CAWQRGTVGSPLHF
.,.,TRBJ2-5,TRBV10-3,TGTGCCTCCAGGGGGGTCTCAGAGACCCAGTACTTC,CASRGVSETQYF
few,.,TRBJ1-3,TRBV5-1,TGCGCCAGCAAGTTCGACGCAGCCGCCGGAAACACCATATATTTT,CASKFDAAAGNTIYF
few,TRBD1,TRBJ2-7,TRBV29-1,TGCAGCGTCGCCGGGACAGGGGGCTACGAGCAGTACTTC,CSVAGTGGYEQYF
.,TRBD2,TRBJ2-2,TRBV18,TGTGCCAGCTCACCAGCTAGCGGGGGGCCACGAGAGGAGCTGTTTTTT,CASSPASGGPREELFF
few,.,TRBJ1-6,TRBV6-1,TGTGCCAGCATGAGGGGTGGCTCACCCCTCCACTTT,CASMRGGSPLHF
.,.,TRBJ2-3,TRBV4-1,TGCGCCAGCAGCCAAGGGCCCCTGAGCACAGATACGCAGTATTTT,CASSQGPLSTDTQYF
.,.,TRBJ1-1,TRBV27,TGTGCCAGCCGGGGGGCAGGGCCATCGTCAACTGAAGCTTTCTTT,CASRGAGPSSTEAFF
few,.,TRBJ2-3,TRBV20-1,TGCAGTGCTGGACCGCTGGCTAACACAGATACGCAGTATTTT,CSAGPLANTDTQYF
.,.,TRBJ2-5,TRBV21-1,TGTGCCAGCAGCCCTGAAAATAGGAGGTACCAAGAGACCCAGTACTTC,CASSPENRRYQETQYF
.,.,TRBJ2-1,TRBV4-1,TGCACCAGCAGCCTAATTCAGGGTTCGCACAATGAGCAGTTCTTC,CTSSLIQGSHNEQFF
.,.,TRBJ2-1,TRBV27,TGTGCCAGCAGCCAAATTACAGGGAAAAGGACTCGCTCCTACAATGAGCAGTTCTTC,CASSQITGKRTRSYNEQFF
.,.,TRBJ1-2,TRBV7-9,TGTGCCAGCAGCCCCAGTTTGGTTACCGGCTACACCTTC,CASSPSLVTGYTF
few,TRBD1,TRBJ2-5,TRBV20-1,TGCAGCCCCTTAATCCGGGACAGCCAGTACTTC,CSPLIRDSQYF
.,.,TRBJ2-6,TRBV12-3/TRBV12-4,TGTGCCAGCAGTTTAGCAGGGGTCACTAGCTCTGGGGCCAACGTCCTGACTTTC,CASSLAGVTSSGANVLTF
.,TRBD2,TRBJ2-3,TRBV11-1,TGTGCCAGCAGCTATAAGAGGTGGGGGGGATCTTTCACAGATACGCAGTATTTT,CASSYKRWGGSFTDTQYF
.,TRBD1,TRBJ1-2,TRBV29-1,TGCAGCGTTGAATCAGGGGGCGGTGGCTACACCTTC,CSVESGGGGYTF
.,.,TRBJ2-2,TRBV5-1,TGCGCCAGCAGCTTCACAGGGCCGAACACCGGGGAGCCGTTTTTT,CASSFTGPNTGEPFF
few,TRBD1,TRBJ2-5,TRBV9,TGTGCCAGCAGCCCTACAGGGGGCCGAGAGACCCAGTACTTC,CASSPTGGRETQYF
.,TRBD1,TRBJ1-1,TRBV6-1,TGTGCCAGCAGTGGACCGGGACAGGGGCTGTCCCACTCGAACACTGAAGCTTTCTTT,CASSGPGQGLSHSNTEAFF
few,TRBD2,TRBJ2-4,TRBV7-9,TGTGCCAGCAGATCAGTGGCCCAAGGGACTAGCGGGAGAAACATTCAGTACTTC,CASRSVAQGTSGRNIQYF
few,TRBD1,TRBJ1-1,TRBV20-1,TGCAGTGCACAGGGGGACAGGGGCACCACTGAAGCTTTCTTT,CSAQGDRGTTEAFF
few,.,TRBJ2-1,TRBV12-5,TGTGCTAGTGGTCCGGGTAGGGCAGGACCGATCAACAATGAGCAGTTCTTC,CASGPGRAGPINNEQFF
.,.,TRBJ2-7,TRBV7-9,TGTGCCAGTCAGACTATCCACTACGAGCAGTACTTC,CASQTIHYEQYF
.,.,TRBJ2-7,TRBV7-8,TGTGCCAGCAGCACCCACAGGGTCCGCTACGAGCAGTACTTC,CASSTHRVRYEQYF
many,.,TRBJ2-1,TRBV4-2,TGTGCCAGCAGCCCACTCGAGGGGGATGAGCAGTTCTTC,CASSPLEGDEQFF
few,TRBD2,TRBJ2-1,TRBV20-1,TGCAGTGCTAGGCTCCGCGGGGGGGTAAATGAGCAGTTCTTC,CSARLRGGVNEQFF
few,.,TRBJ2-3,TRBV20-1,TGCAGTGCCCAGGGCCCATCCGATACGCAGTATTTT,CSAQGPSDTQYF
.,TRBD1,TRBJ1-6,TRBV6-1,TGTGCCAGTCGCAGAGGGACAGGGATCACTAATTATAATTCACCCCTCCACTTT,CASRRGTGITNYNSPLHF